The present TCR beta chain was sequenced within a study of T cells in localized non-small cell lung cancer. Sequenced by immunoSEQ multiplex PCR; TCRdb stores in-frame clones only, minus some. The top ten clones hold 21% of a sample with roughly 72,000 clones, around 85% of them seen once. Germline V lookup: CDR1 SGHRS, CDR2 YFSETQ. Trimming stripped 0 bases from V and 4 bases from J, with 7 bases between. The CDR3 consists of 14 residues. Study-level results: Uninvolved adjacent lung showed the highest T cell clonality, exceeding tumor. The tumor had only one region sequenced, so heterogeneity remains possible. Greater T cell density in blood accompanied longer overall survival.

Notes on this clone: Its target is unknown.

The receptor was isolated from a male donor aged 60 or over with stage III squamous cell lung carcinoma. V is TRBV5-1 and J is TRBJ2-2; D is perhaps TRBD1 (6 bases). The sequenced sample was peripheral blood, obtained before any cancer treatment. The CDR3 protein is CASSLGQATGELFF. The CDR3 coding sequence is TGCGCCAGCAGCTTGGGACAGGCCACCGGGGAGCTGTTTTTT.